This passage covers 29 T cell receptor beta chains from one sample sequenced in a study of vaccination effects on CD4 cells after COVID-19. Libraries were prepared by immunoSEQ multiplex PCR; TCRdb keeps only in-frame clonotypes and omits some of them. Found here are about 25,000 clones, roughly three quarters of them singletons; the top ten hold 7.5% to 8.5%. Their recognized antigens are unknown. Antigen-specific CD4+ T cells were expanded (with viral peptide pools) by the ViraFEST assay ahead of sequencing. Subsequent to a culture period of around eleven days, CD4+ T cells were isolated. Participants got two doses of BNT162b2 or mRNA-1273 vaccine. This material consisted of CD4+ T cells from PBMCs cultured with SARS-CoV-2 spike peptides, taken after COVID-19 vaccination. The receptors derive from a human donor who received a COVID-19 vaccine.

The chain uses TRBV6-1 and TRBJ2-2; 11 positions match TRBD2. The V and J ends lost 7 bases and 1 base, in that order; junction bases with no gene match: 2. Germline lookup yields CDR1 MNHNS and CDR2 SASEGT. This CDR3 has 15 amino acids. CDR3 residues: CASKTSGGNTGELFF. CDR3 DNA: TGTGCCAGCAAAACTAGCGGGGGGAACACCGGGGAGCTGTTTTTT.

The table lists this clone with a few counts. The chain links TRBV6-5 to TRBJ1-1, with 10 bases identical to TRBD1. The germline gives CDR1 MNHEY, CDR2 SVGAGI. Unmatched junction bases numbered 7, after V lost 5 bases and J lost 4 bases. The CDR3 length is 15 residues. Here the CDR3 DNA reads TGTGCCAGCAGTATAGGGGACAGGGGTGGCACTGAAGCTTTCTTT. This translates into CASSIGDRGGTEAFF.

This clone was seen a single time. The chain carries TRBV7-7 and TRBJ2-5, with a weak D call TRBD1 (6 bases). This CDR3 has 18 amino acids. Trimming pared 4 bases from V and 5 bases from J, leaving 26 bases between. CDR1 is SSHAT and CDR2 is FNYEAQ in the germline V gene (reference sequence). The CDR3 protein is CASSSGRLVRGTLETQYF. The CDR3 bases are TGTGCCAGCAGCTCAGGTCGGCTGGTGAGGGGGACATTGGAGACCCAGTACTTC.

This sequence joins TRBV15 and TRBJ2-5; D unresolved. Trimming cost V 0 bases and J 1 base, with 9 bases left between them. This CDR3 contains 15 residues. CDR1 is LNHNV and CDR2 is YYDKDF in the germline V gene (reference sequence). CDR3 DNA sequence: TGTGCCACCAGCAGAGATCCGGGTCCCCAAGAGACCCAGTACTTC. This gives the protein CATSRDPGPQETQYF.

The chain carries TRBV6-1 and TRBJ2-7; either TRBD1 or TRBD2 may fit D (5 bases each). The germline V and J ends were trimmed by 2 bases and 1 base, with 12 bases remaining between them. This CDR3 has 15 residues. From germline, CDR1 is MNHNS and CDR2 SASEGT. In DNA, the CDR3 is TGTGCCAGCAGTGAACACGGGGCGCAGTCCTACGAGCAGTACTTC. This gives the protein CASSEHGAQSYEQYF.

J is TRBJ1-1 and V is TRBV5-1; D gene unclear. The CDR3 sequence is 16 residues long. CDR1 and CDR2 (germline): SGHRS, YFSETQ. Trimming removed 2 bases from V and 3 bases from J, with 17 bases in between. DNA of the CDR3: TGCGCCAGCAGCTTCTTGCCCGGGGTAGTCGACACTGAAGCTTTCTTT. Amino acid sequence: CASSFLPGVVDTEAFF.

This chain joins TRBV6-5 and TRBJ2-7; D not resolved. This CDR3 is 13 amino acids long. Germline values: CDR1 MNHEY, CDR2 SVGAGI. The ends were cut back, 7 bases at V and 5 bases at J, with 15 bases in the middle. CDR3 protein: CASKPFLRDEQYF. The CDR3 bases are TGTGCCAGCAAGCCGTTCCTACGGGACGAGCAGTACTTC.

The chain couples TRBV11-2 to TRBJ2-5, with no clear D. Germline CDR1 reads SGHAT; CDR2 reads FQNNGV. Trimming took off 1 base at V and 1 base at J, with 7 bases between the two ends. The CDR3 is made up of 14 amino acids. The CDR3 sequence is CASSLGPPQETQYF. CDR3 nucleotide sequence: TGTGCCAGCAGCTTAGGGCCTCCCCAAGAGACCCAGTACTTC.

The J gene is TRBJ2-3, the V gene TRBV9; TRBD2 matches 10 bases. Losses at the gene ends were 6 bases for V and 4 bases for J; bases not matched to a gene: 14. Germline assignment: CDR1 SGDLS and CDR2 YYNGEE. The CDR3 consists of 17 residues. The CDR3 loop reads CASTSGPGLATPDTQYF. CDR3 coding DNA: TGTGCCAGCACCTCGGGGCCGGGACTAGCGACCCCAGATACGCAGTATTTT. The whole variable domain, filled in from reference TRBV9 and TRBJ2-3, reads DSGVTQTPKHLITATGQRVTLRCSPRSGDLSVYWYQQSLDQGLQFLIQYYNGEERAKGNILERFSAQQFPDLHSELNLSSLELGDSALYFCASTSGPGLATPDTQYFGPGTRLTVL.

This clone was observed a handful of times. The chain joins TRBV19 to TRBJ1-5, with 9 bases matching TRBD1. Germline V gives CDR1 LNHDA, CDR2 SQIVND (reference sequence). This CDR3 is built from 17 residues. V shed 4 bases, J shed 5 bases, and the junction held 12 bases outside the gene matches. For the CDR3, the DNA is TGTGCCAGTAGTACCTACCCGGAGACAGGGGGAGATCAGCCCCAGCATTTT. This gives the protein CASSTYPETGGDQPQHF.

A single count supports this clone. The chain is built from TRBV6-4 and TRBJ1-2; no reliable D call. In germline, CDR1 is MRHNA, CDR2 SNTAGT. This CDR3 is 14 amino acids long. V gave up 5 bases and J gave up 3 bases, with 13 bases separating them. The CDR3 loop is CASSFFPGDYGYTF. In DNA form, the CDR3 reads TGTGCCAGCAGTTTTTTCCCGGGAGACTATGGCTACACCTTC.

V gene TRBV6-4 combines with J gene TRBJ2-3; perhaps D is TRBD1 or TRBD2 (5 bases each). CDR1 and CDR2 (germline): MRHNA, SNTAGT. The CDR3 is 14 residues long. The V end was cut by 5 bases, the J end by 3 bases, with 12 bases between. The CDR3 bases are TGTGCCAGCAGTTGGGACCTAGGGACAGATACGCAGTATTTT. As protein: CASSWDLGTDTQYF.

V gene TRBV2 combines with J gene TRBJ2-3, with unresolved D. CDR3 length: 11 residues. Deletions cut 8 bases from V and 5 bases from J, with 8 bases between. The germline CDR1 and CDR2 sequences are SNHLY and FYNNEI. CDR3 nucleotide sequence: TGTGCCAGCGGATCCCTAGATACGCAGTATTTT. Its translation: CASGSLDTQYF.

The chain joins TRBV3-1 (or the pseudogene TRBV3-2) to TRBJ1-1; TRBD1 might be the D (5 bases). Germline CDR1 and CDR2: LGHDT and YNNKEL (reference sequence). This CDR3 has 15 residues. V was trimmed by 3 bases and J by 5 bases, leaving 16 bases between them. DNA of the CDR3: TGTGCCAGCAGCCACGAGGCAGGGAGACGGACTGAAGCTTTCTTT. It codes for CASSHEAGRRTEAFF.

This clone was recorded only once. V gene TRBV7-6 combines with J gene TRBJ2-7, with D tentatively TRBD1 (5 bases). The CDR3 is 15 amino acids. V lost 4 bases and J 2 bases, leaving 15 bases between the germline ends. The germline V gene has CDR1 SGHVS and CDR2 FNYEAQ. CDR3 nucleotides: TGTGCCAGCAGCTCGGCCATCAGGGCTACCTACGAGCAGTACTTC. It encodes CASSSAIRATYEQYF.

This chain joins TRBV2 and TRBJ1-1; the match to TRBD1 covers 7 bases. There are 13 residues in the CDR3. The V gene's germline CDR1 is SNHLY and CDR2 FYNNEI. Trimming took 7 bases from V and 5 from J; bases not matched to a gene: 7. The CDR3 coding sequence is TGTGCCAGCAAAGGAAGGGGGCGAACTGAAGCTTTCTTT. This translates into CASKGRGRTEAFF.

The chain joins TRBV7-2 to TRBJ2-7, with D perhaps matching TRBD1 (7 bases). Germline V gene lookup returns CDR1 SGHTA and CDR2 FQGNSA. The germline V and J ends were trimmed by 1 base and 7 bases, with 14 bases remaining between them. The CDR3 is made up of 14 amino acids. In DNA, the CDR3 is TGTGCCAGCAGCTTAGGCGGGACAGTGGGGGAGCAGTACTTC. Amino acid sequence: CASSLGGTVGEQYF.

This chain connects TRBV7-8 to TRBJ2-2; either TRBD1 or TRBD2 may fit D (5 bases each). Germline CDR1 SGHVS, CDR2 FQNEAQ. The CDR3 consists of 15 residues. V shed 5 bases and J shed 6 bases, with 16 bases lying between them. The CDR3, as DNA: TGTGCCAGCAGCCAGGCCAGGGACCGGGCCGGGGAGCTGTTTTTT. Translation gives CASSQARDRAGELFF.

This clone has more than one count but fewer than ten. The genes are TRBV5-1 and TRBJ1-6, with 7 bases identical to TRBD1. The CDR3 is 15 amino acids. The V gene end was trimmed by 0 bases and the J gene end by 7 bases; junction bases not matched to a gene: 4. From germline, CDR1 is SGHRS and CDR2 YFSETQ. The DNA for the CDR3 is TGCGCCAGCAGCTTGGTGGCAGGGGGGAATTCACCCCTCCACTTT. Protein product: CASSLVAGGNSPLHF.

Here the CDR3 reads CASSIGRLAGNNEQFF. DNA for the CDR3: TGTGCCAGCAGCATAGGGAGACTAGCGGGCAATAATGAGCAGTTCTTC. The rearrangement joins TRBV7-7 to TRBJ2-1, with 10 bases identical to TRBD2. Germline CDR1 reads SSHAT; CDR2 reads FNYEAQ (reference sequence). The CDR3 spans 16 residues. V gave up 5 bases and J gave up 7 bases; unmatched junction bases: 11.

The chain uses TRBV12-3 or TRBV12-4 and TRBJ1-1; 8 nucleotides align to TRBD1. The CDR3 runs to 13 residues. Trimming removed 8 bases from V and 6 bases from J; junction bases left unmatched: 8. The DNA of the CDR3 is TGTGCCAGCGTATTGACAGGGGACGCTGAAGCTTTCTTT. Its protein is CASVLTGDAEAFF.

This clone has more than one count but fewer than ten. This chain uses TRBV30 with TRBJ1-1; TRBD1 matches at 7 bases. The germline V gene has CDR1 GTSNPN and CDR2 SVGIG (reference sequence). V lost 2 bases, J lost 2 bases, and 2 bases stayed unmatched. This CDR3 is 13 amino acids long. CDR3 sequence (DNA): TGTGCCTGGAGTAGGGACAGTAACACTGAAGCTTTCTTT. It encodes CAWSRDSNTEAFF.

The V call is TRBV12-5, the J call TRBJ1-5; the D gene is possibly TRBD1 (5 bases). Germline V lookup: CDR1 LGHNT, CDR2 FRNRAP. The germline V and J ends were trimmed by 2 bases and 0 bases, with 8 bases remaining between them. The CDR3 loop spans 15 amino acids. Here the CDR3 DNA reads TGTGCTAGTGGTTTGACGGGACTTAGCAATCAGCCCCAGCATTTT. This encodes CASGLTGLSNQPQHF.

This CDR3 is CASSYLAAYEQYF. Here the CDR3 DNA reads TGTGCCAGCAGTTACCTAGCGGCCTACGAGCAGTACTTC. The rearrangement uses TRBV6-2 or TRBV6-3 and TRBJ2-7; TRBD2 agrees at 7 bases. This CDR3 contains 13 residues. CDR1 and CDR2 from the germline V gene are MNHEY and SVGEGT. Trimming at V came to 2 bases and at J to 2 bases, leaving 0 bases not matched to a gene.

The chain is built from TRBV6-2 or TRBV6-3 and TRBJ2-7, with 9 bases that match TRBD1. The CDR3 is 15 residues long. From germline, CDR1 is MNHEY and CDR2 SVGEGT. The V gene end was trimmed by 6 bases and the J gene end by 6 bases; junction bases not matched to a gene: 12. CDR3 sequence: CASSSTGGGGGEQYF. Here the CDR3 DNA reads TGTGCCAGCAGCTCAACAGGGGGCGGAGGTGGCGAGCAGTACTTC.

V usage is TRBV29-1 and J usage is TRBJ2-7; 8 nucleotides match TRBD1. This CDR3 is built from 13 residues. Germline V gene lookup returns CDR1 SQVTM and CDR2 ANQGSEA. The trim removed 4 bases at V and 6 bases at J, leaving 8 bases unmatched. The CDR3 here is CSVADRGISEQYF. CDR3 nucleotides: TGCAGCGTTGCCGACAGGGGAATTTCCGAGCAGTACTTC.

This chain connects TRBV6-5 to TRBJ2-7; a weak D match, TRBD1 (5 bases). CDR1 and CDR2 (germline): MNHEY, SVGAGI. V dropped 6 bases and J dropped 11 bases, with 14 bases sitting between them. The CDR3 totals 11 residues. This CDR3 reads CASRDTGPEYF. The CDR3 coding sequence is TGTGCCAGCAGGGATACAGGACCCGAGTACTTC.

The CDR3 here is CASSLFPDRGVTDTQYF. In DNA form, the CDR3 reads TGTGCCAGCAGCTTGTTTCCCGACAGGGGCGTCACAGATACGCAGTATTTT. The chain carries TRBV5-6 and TRBJ2-3; 8 bases are shared with TRBD1. This CDR3 has 17 residues. CDR1 and CDR2 (germline): SGHDT, YYEEEE. J lost 2 bases, V lost 1 base, and 9 bases had no gene match.

By sample share, this clone is medium-sized. The chain couples TRBV5-1 to TRBJ2-1; 11 nucleotides match TRBD1. The CDR3 contains 17 residues. The germline gives CDR1 SGHRS, CDR2 YFSETQ. Trimming removed 4 bases from V and 3 bases from J; junction bases left unmatched: 9. CDR3 sequence: CASSPRGQGASYNEQFF. The CDR3 DNA follows: TGCGCCAGCAGCCCGAGAGGACAGGGGGCCAGCTACAATGAGCAGTTCTTC.